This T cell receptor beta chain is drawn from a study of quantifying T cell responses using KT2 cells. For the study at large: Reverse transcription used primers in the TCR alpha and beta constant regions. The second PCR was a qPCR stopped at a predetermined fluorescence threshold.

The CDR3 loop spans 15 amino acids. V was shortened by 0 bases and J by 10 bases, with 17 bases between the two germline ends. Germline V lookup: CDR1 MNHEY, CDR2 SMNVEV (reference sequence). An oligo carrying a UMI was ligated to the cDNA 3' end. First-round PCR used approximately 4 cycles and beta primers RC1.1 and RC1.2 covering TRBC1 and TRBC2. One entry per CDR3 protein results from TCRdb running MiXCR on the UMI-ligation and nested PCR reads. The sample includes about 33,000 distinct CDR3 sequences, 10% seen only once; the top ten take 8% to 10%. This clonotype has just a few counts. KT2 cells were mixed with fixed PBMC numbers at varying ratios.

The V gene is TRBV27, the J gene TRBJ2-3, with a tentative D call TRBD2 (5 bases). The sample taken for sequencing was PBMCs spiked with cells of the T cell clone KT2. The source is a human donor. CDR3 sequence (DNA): TGTGCCAGCAGTTTATCCACGACTAACACGAGGGCGCAGTATTTT. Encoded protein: CASSLSTTNTRAQYF.